The present T cell receptor beta chain was sequenced within a study of T cell repertoires in ileal Crohn's disease. Regarding the study as a whole: Compared with CD4 T cells, sorted CD8 cells carried more expanded clones. Clonal expansions were more frequent in active smokers than non-smokers at surgery.

TCRdb's table, derived via immunoSEQ multiplex PCR, lists solely in-frame clones and lacks some. Here the sample spans over 9,000 clones, just over 75% being singletons. This clone showed up just a few times. Its antigen is undetermined. Unmatched junction bases numbered 13, after V lost 5 bases and J lost 5 bases. The CDR3 sequence is 17 residues long. Germline CDR1 reads SGHVT; CDR2 reads SQSDAQ. This chain connects TRBV7-4 to TRBJ2-5; 11 positions match TRBD2. Sequences were obtained from ileal tissue. This clonotype was obtained from an adult with Crohn's disease. The chain's CDR3 is CASSTPLRLAGWETQYF. The CDR3 region has the DNA TGTGCCAGCAGCACCCCTCTCCGACTAGCGGGATGGGAGACCCAGTACTTC.